This entry lists 31 T cell receptor beta chains sequenced from one sample in a study of CD8 T cells in Susac syndrome. The RNA, about 0.45 to 1 ug, was put through reverse transcription using random hexamers. TCRdb called the immunoSEQ multiplex PCR reads again in MiXCR, with one record for every CDR3 protein. The sample has around 180,000 distinct CDR3 sequences, about 95% seen once. The sequenced material came from CD8+ T cells from PBMCs. These receptors came from a human donor with multiple sclerosis.

The chain joins TRBV9 to TRBJ2-5; perhaps TRBD2 as D (6 bases). Trimming removed 7 bases from V and 5 bases from J, with 12 bases in between. The CDR3 has 12 residues. Germline CDR1 and CDR2: SGDLS and YYNGEE. CDR3 DNA sequence: TGTGCCAGCTCGGGGGTCCTGGAGACCCAGTACTTC. It translates to CASSGVLETQYF.

In its sample, this clonotype was seen once. V and J are TRBV9 and TRBJ2-1; D unresolved. This CDR3 spans 12 amino acids. CDR1 is SGDLS and CDR2 is YYNGEE in the germline V gene. V lost 0 bases to trimming and J lost 5 bases, with 3 bases between them. The CDR3 region has the DNA TGTGCCAGCAGCGTAGAGGACAATGAGCAGTTCTTC. Protein: CASSVEDNEQFF.

CDR3 residues: CATSRDHAAGRANTGELFF. CDR3 coding DNA: TGTGCCACCAGCAGAGACCACGCGGCGGGCAGGGCGAACACCGGGGAGCTGTTTTTT. The chain joins TRBV15 to TRBJ2-2, with D perhaps assigned TRBD1 or TRBD2 (5 bases each). This CDR3 is built from 19 residues. Trimming left V 0 bases short and J 0 bases short, with 17 bases between. Per the germline V gene, CDR1 is LNHNV and CDR2 is YYDKDF (reference sequence).

This clonotype was seen only once. The chain carries TRBV6-4 and TRBJ2-1; possibly TRBD1 for D (6 bases). Germline CDR1 reads MRHNA; CDR2 reads SNTAGT. V dropped 0 bases and J dropped 9 bases, with 15 bases sitting between them. The CDR3 has 15 amino acids. The CDR3 nucleotides are TGTGCCAGCAGTGACTCGCGATCAGGGGTAGGTGAGCAGTTCTTC. It yields the protein CASSDSRSGVGEQFF.

This clonotype was seen only a few times. The chain uses TRBV28 and TRBJ2-3; D is perhaps TRBD1 (5 bases). CDR3 length: 14 amino acids. Germline V lookup: CDR1 MDHEN, CDR2 SYDVKM. V shed 3 bases and J shed 3 bases, with 10 bases lying between them. The CDR3 DNA is TGTGCCAGCAGTTTGTCAGGGTCGACAGATACGCAGTATTTT. Translating it yields CASSLSGSTDTQYF.

The rearrangement uses TRBV15 and TRBJ2-3; 10 bases map to TRBD2. J was trimmed by 2 bases and V by 8 bases; bases with no gene match: 10. CDR3 length equals 16 residues. Germline values: CDR1 LNHNV, CDR2 YYDKDF (reference sequence). The CDR3 protein is CATQRLTSGPTDTQYF. The DNA of the CDR3 is TGTGCCACCCAACGCCTGACTAGCGGGCCCACAGATACGCAGTATTTT.

This chain joins TRBV2 and TRBJ1-1; D gene ambiguous. V lost 8 bases, J lost 5 bases, and 12 bases lay in between. This CDR3 has 12 amino acids. Germline V gene sequence: CDR1 SNHLY, CDR2 FYNNEI. This CDR3 is CASPIETTEAFF. The DNA of the CDR3 is TGTGCCAGCCCAATCGAGACGACTGAAGCTTTCTTT.

This chain connects TRBV5-1 to TRBJ2-2, with D possibly being TRBD1 or TRBD2 (5 bases each). V was clipped by 7 bases and J by 7 bases, with 17 bases between them. The germline V gene has CDR1 SGHRS and CDR2 YFSETQ. The CDR3 runs to 14 residues. The CDR3 loop reads CASHLSEGNGELFF. DNA of the CDR3: TGCGCCAGCCATCTTTCCGAGGGGAACGGGGAGCTGTTTTTT.

The gene calls are TRBV30 and TRBJ1-1, with 7 nucleotides matching TRBD1. With V trimmed by 8 bases and J by 2 bases, 5 bases remained unmatched. The CDR3 length is 12 residues. CDR1 and CDR2 from the germline V gene are GTSNPN and SVGIG (reference sequence). CDR3 DNA sequence: TGTGCCGCCGGGACAGACAACACTGAAGCTTTCTTT. It is translated as CAAGTDNTEAFF.

This clonotype appeared a single time. The chain has TRBV4-1 and TRBJ2-7; 9 bases line up with TRBD1. V dropped 2 bases and J dropped 1; count of bases not matched to a gene: 3. The CDR3 has 15 amino acids. Germline V lookup: CDR1 MGHRA, CDR2 YSYEKL. The CDR3 reads CASSQRDRASYEQYF. The CDR3 DNA sequence: TGCGCCAGCAGCCAAAGGGACAGGGCGTCCTACGAGCAGTACTTC.

A single count supports this clonotype. The chain carries TRBV12-3 or TRBV12-4 and TRBJ2-5; D is possibly TRBD1 (5 bases). V lost 4 bases and J lost 1, with 13 bases in between. This CDR3 is built from 15 residues. The CDR3 bases are TGTGCCAGCAGTTCCCCCTGGCAGGGCCAAGAGACCCAGTACTTC. It yields the protein CASSSPWQGQETQYF.

The rearrangement links TRBV20-1 to TRBJ2-2, with TRBD2 identical over 10 bases. This CDR3 comprises 16 residues. J gave up 1 base and V 2 bases, and 4 bases lay outside the gene matches. CDR1 is DFQATT and CDR2 is SNEGSKA in the germline V gene (reference sequence). The CDR3 here is CSARHRTSGNTGELFF. CDR3 DNA sequence: TGCAGTGCTAGACATCGGACTAGCGGGAACACCGGGGAGCTGTTTTTT.

This sequence joins TRBV5-6 and TRBJ2-2; D may be TRBD1 or TRBD2 (6 bases each). V was pared by 4 bases and J by 6 bases, with 19 bases between. The CDR3 runs 16 residues. CDR1 is SGHDT and CDR2 is YYEEEE in the germline V gene. CDR3 sequence reads: CASSTGAPPGPGELFF. Written as DNA, the CDR3 is TGTGCCAGCAGCACGGGGGCCCCTCCTGGCCCCGGGGAGCTGTTTTTT.

The genes are TRBV27 and TRBJ1-1; TRBD1 agrees at 9 bases. The CDR3 has 14 amino acids. V lost 2 bases to trimming and J lost 4 bases; unmatched junction nucleotides: 2. The germline V gene encodes CDR1 MNHEY and CDR2 SMNVEV (reference sequence). For the CDR3, the DNA is TGTGCCAGCAGTTTAGGACAGGGGACCACTGAAGCTTTCTTT. Protein: CASSLGQGTTEAFF.

The chain combines TRBV13 with TRBJ2-2, with D tentatively TRBD1 or TRBD2 (5 bases each). Germline assignment: CDR1 PRHDT and CDR2 FYEKMQ (reference sequence). Trimming cost V 5 bases and J 5 bases, with 9 bases left between them. The CDR3 runs to 13 residues. Written as DNA, the CDR3 is TGTGCCAGCAGCCCGTGGGGGACCGGGGAGCTGTTTTTT. Protein sequence: CASSPWGTGELFF. The entire variable domain, with the rest obtained from reference TRBV13 and TRBJ2-2, is as follows: AAGVIQSPRHLIKEKRETATLKCYPIPRHDTVYWYQQGPGQDPQFLISFYEKMQSDKGSIPDRFSAQQFSDYHSELNMSSLELGDSALYFCASSPWGTGELFFGEGSRLTVL.

V is TRBV7-9 and J is TRBJ2-7; either TRBD1 or TRBD2 may fit D (5 bases each). The CDR3 extends over 16 amino acids. CDR1 is SEHNR and CDR2 is FQNEAQ in the germline V gene (reference sequence). The ends were cut back, 4 bases at V and 6 bases at J, with 22 bases in the middle. Here the CDR3 reads CASSSNLRDGQGEQYF. CDR3 DNA sequence: TGTGCCAGCAGCTCCAACCTCCGGGACGGTCAAGGCGAGCAGTACTTC.

This rearrangement joins TRBV5-6 to TRBJ2-7; 7 nucleotides match TRBD1. This CDR3 has 15 residues. Unmatched junction bases numbered 10, after V lost 4 bases and J lost 3 bases. Germline-derived CDR1 and CDR2 are SGHDT and YYEEEE. The CDR3 loop is CASSLNPGQNYEQYF. CDR3 in DNA: TGTGCCAGCAGCCTAAACCCGGGACAGAACTACGAGCAGTACTTC.

The chain uses TRBV27 and TRBJ2-7, with 9 bases fitting TRBD2. The CDR3 runs to 15 residues. The J segment lost 5 bases and the V segment lost 7 bases, leaving 12 bases of the junction unmatched. Germline lookup yields CDR1 MNHEY and CDR2 SMNVEV (reference sequence). The CDR3 coding sequence is TGTGCCAGCAACGTAGCGGGAGTAGGGTACAACGAGCAGTACTTC. Its protein is CASNVAGVGYNEQYF.

This chain uses TRBV20-1 with TRBJ2-5; unclear D gene. This CDR3 contains 13 residues. Germline CDR1 is DFQATT and CDR2 is SNEGSKA (reference sequence). V lost 6 bases and J 4 bases, leaving 15 bases between the germline ends. For the CDR3, the DNA is TGCAGTGCCAGAACGGGCGTGGGAGAGACCCAGTACTTC. Translation gives CSARTGVGETQYF.

The chain recombines TRBV20-1 with TRBJ2-7; 7 positions agree with TRBD2. The germline V gene encodes CDR1 DFQATT and CDR2 SNEGSKA (reference sequence). J lost 0 bases, V lost 0 bases, and 5 bases had no gene match. CDR3 length equals 15 residues. Here the CDR3 DNA reads TGCAGTGCTAGAGATGGTGCTAGCGGCTCCTACGAGCAGTACTTC. Protein product: CSARDGASGSYEQYF.

The CDR3 nucleotides read TGTGCCAGCATGGGGGGACAGGGCATGAAGACCCAGTACTTC. Translating gives CASMGGQGMKTQYF. The chain links TRBV2 to TRBJ2-5; 9 nucleotides agree with TRBD1. V shed 7 bases, J shed 6 bases, and the junction held 9 bases outside the gene matches. CDR3 length: 14 amino acids. Germline V gene sequence: CDR1 SNHLY, CDR2 FYNNEI.

This CDR3 reads CSARGVGRPGYNEQFF. The CDR3 DNA follows: TGCAGTGCTAGAGGGGTGGGGCGCCCCGGCTACAATGAGCAGTTCTTC. V usage is TRBV20-1 and J usage is TRBJ2-1; D is possibly TRBD1 (5 bases). The CDR3 is made up of 16 amino acids. Germline CDR1 and CDR2: DFQATT and SNEGSKA (reference sequence). V dropped 1 base and J dropped 3 bases, with 16 bases sitting between them.

Here the CDR3 DNA reads TGTGCCAGCAGTTTAACCAGGGGGTGGGAGCAGTACTTC. Encoded protein: CASSLTRGWEQYF. The chain recombines TRBV12-3 or TRBV12-4 with TRBJ2-7; 7 bases are shared with TRBD1. The CDR3 loop spans 13 amino acids. Germline trimming cut 2 bases from V and 7 bases from J; bases unmatched to any gene: 5.

V usage is TRBV3-1 and J usage is TRBJ2-1; D remains ambiguous. Per the germline V gene, CDR1 is LGHDT and CDR2 is YNNKEL (reference sequence). This CDR3 comprises 16 residues. V lost 0 bases to trimming and J lost 4 bases, with 13 bases between them. CDR3: CASSQETVNPYNEQFF. CDR3 DNA sequence: TGTGCCAGCAGCCAAGAAACCGTCAACCCATACAATGAGCAGTTCTTC.

The chain couples TRBV18 to TRBJ2-7; no clear D gene. Germline V gives CDR1 KGHSH, CDR2 LQKENI. Trimming left V 3 bases short and J 2 bases short, with 8 bases between. This CDR3 is 13 amino acids long. The CDR3 DNA is TGTGCCAGCTCACCTCCCCGACCCTACGAGCAGTACTTC. This codes for CASSPPRPYEQYF. Drawing the rest from reference TRBV18 and TRBJ2-7, the complete variable domain is NAGVMQNPRHLVRRRGQEARLRCSPMKGHSHVYWYRQLPEEGLKFMVYLQKENIIDESGMPKERFSAEFPKEGPSILRIQQVVRGDSAAYFCASSPPRPYEQYFGPGTRLTVT.

Only one count was recorded for this clonotype. V usage is TRBV29-1 and J usage is TRBJ2-1; TRBD2 agrees at 16 bases. Germline loops: CDR1 SQVTM, CDR2 ANQGSEA. V trimming: 5 bases; J trimming: 0 bases; junction bases outside the gene matches: 7. The CDR3 contains 18 residues. The CDR3 spells CSVQGLAGGRSSYNEQFF. The CDR3 DNA sequence: TGCAGCGTTCAGGGACTAGCGGGAGGGCGTAGCTCCTACAATGAGCAGTTCTTC.

The CDR3 protein is CASSSSGAYNQPQHF. The CDR3 DNA reads TGCGCCAGCAGCTCATCCGGCGCCTACAATCAGCCCCAGCATTTT. The rearrangement uses TRBV5-1 and TRBJ1-5; no definite D call. The CDR3 is 15 residues long. V lost 3 bases and J 3 bases, leaving 13 bases between the germline ends. From germline, CDR1 is SGHRS and CDR2 YFSETQ. Drawing the rest from reference TRBV5-1 and TRBJ1-5, the complete variable domain is KAGVTQTPRYLIKTRGQQVTLSCSPISGHRSVSWYQQTPGQGLQFLFEYFSETQRNKGNFPGRFSGRQFSNSRSEMNVSTLELGDSALYLCASSSSGAYNQPQHFGDGTRLSIL.

J is TRBJ2-7 and V is TRBV2, with 7 bases lining up with TRBD1. CDR1 and CDR2 (germline): SNHLY, FYNNEI. CDR3 size: 15 residues. The V segment lost 7 bases and the J segment 0 bases; nucleotides outside the gene matches: 9. Here the CDR3 reads CASKAGTASSYEQYF. The CDR3, as DNA: TGTGCCAGCAAGGCCGGGACAGCGAGCTCCTACGAGCAGTACTTC.

The genes are TRBV13 and TRBJ2-3; a possible D gene is TRBD1 (6 bases). The CDR3 contains 13 residues. The V gene lost 3 bases and the J gene lost 3 bases, with 7 bases spanning the gap. CDR1 is PRHDT and CDR2 is FYEKMQ in the germline V gene (reference sequence). The CDR3 protein is CASSFGTTDTQYF. In nucleotides, the CDR3 is TGTGCCAGCAGCTTCGGGACAACAGATACGCAGTATTTT.

J is TRBJ2-3 and V is TRBV3-1; D is perhaps TRBD2 (5 bases). V lost 2 bases and J lost 2, with 8 bases in between. This CDR3 contains 14 residues. CDR1 is LGHDT and CDR2 is YNNKEL in the germline V gene (reference sequence). The CDR3 DNA follows: TGTGCCAGCAGCCAACTGGGAGCCACAGATACGCAGTATTTT. Translated, it gives CASSQLGATDTQYF.

The chain links TRBV30 to TRBJ1-1; D is unclear. Germline-derived CDR1 and CDR2 are GTSNPN and SVGIG (reference sequence). Trimming took 5 bases from V and 3 from J, leaving 7 bases between them. The length of the CDR3 is 11 residues. CDR3 nucleotides: TGTGCCTGGCTGACCTACACTGAAGCTTTCTTT. The encoded protein is CAWLTYTEAFF.